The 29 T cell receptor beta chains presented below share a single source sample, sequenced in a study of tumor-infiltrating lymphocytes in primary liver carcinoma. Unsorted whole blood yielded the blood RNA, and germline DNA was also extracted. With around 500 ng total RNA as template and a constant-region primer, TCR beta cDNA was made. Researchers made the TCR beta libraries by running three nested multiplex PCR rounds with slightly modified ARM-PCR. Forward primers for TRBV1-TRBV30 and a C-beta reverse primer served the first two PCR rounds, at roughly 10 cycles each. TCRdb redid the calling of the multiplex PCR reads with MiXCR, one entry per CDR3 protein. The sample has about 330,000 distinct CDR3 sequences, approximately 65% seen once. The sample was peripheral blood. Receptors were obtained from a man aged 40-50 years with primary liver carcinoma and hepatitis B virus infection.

The CDR3 here is CASSFNDRNYSYTF. The CDR3 nucleotides read TGTGCCAGCAGCTTCAATGACAGAAACTACAGCTACACCTTC. The J gene is TRBJ1-2, the V gene TRBV11-2, with a tentative D call TRBD1 (5 bases). This CDR3 contains 14 residues. Germline-derived CDR1 and CDR2 are SGHAT and FQNNGV. V gave up 3 bases and J gave up 9 bases, with 17 bases separating them.

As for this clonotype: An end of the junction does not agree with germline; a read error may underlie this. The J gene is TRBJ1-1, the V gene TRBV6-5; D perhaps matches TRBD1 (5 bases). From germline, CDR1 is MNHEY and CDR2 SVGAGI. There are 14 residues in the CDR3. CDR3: CAGSYDGTRTEAFF. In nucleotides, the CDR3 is TGTGCCGGCAGTTACGACGGGACCCGCACTGAAGCTTTCTTT.

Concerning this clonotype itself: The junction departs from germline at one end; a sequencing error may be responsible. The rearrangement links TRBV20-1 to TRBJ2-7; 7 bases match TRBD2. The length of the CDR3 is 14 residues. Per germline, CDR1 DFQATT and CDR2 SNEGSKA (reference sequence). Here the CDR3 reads CSARDPGRDYQQYF. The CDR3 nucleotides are TGCAGTGCTAGAGATCCGGGGAGGGACTACCAGCAGTACTTC.

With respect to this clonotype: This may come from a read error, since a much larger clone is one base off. The CDR3 DNA sequence: TGTGCCAGCGTGCGGGATAACTACAATGAGCAGTTCTTC. Its translation: CASVRDNYNEQFF. This chain uses TRBV6-5 with TRBJ2-1; tentative D call: TRBD2 (6 bases). With 8 bases removed from V and 3 bases from J, the gap between germline ends came to 11 bases. The CDR3 is 13 residues long. Per germline, CDR1 MNHEY and CDR2 SVGAGI.

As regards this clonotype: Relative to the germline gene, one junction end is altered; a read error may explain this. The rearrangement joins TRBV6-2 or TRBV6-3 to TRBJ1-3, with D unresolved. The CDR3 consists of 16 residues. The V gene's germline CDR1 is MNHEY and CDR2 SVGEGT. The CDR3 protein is CVSSYMDGRSGNTIYF. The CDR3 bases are TGTGTCAGCAGTTACATGGACGGTCGCTCTGGAAACACCATATATTTT.

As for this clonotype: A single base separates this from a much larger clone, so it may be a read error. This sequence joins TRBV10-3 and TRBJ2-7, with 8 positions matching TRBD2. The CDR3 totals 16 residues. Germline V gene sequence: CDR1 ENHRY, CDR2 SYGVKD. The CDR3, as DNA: TGTACCATCAGTGGTGATAGCGGGATCGGGCTTGGCGAGCAGTACTTC. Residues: CTISGDSGIGLGEQYF.

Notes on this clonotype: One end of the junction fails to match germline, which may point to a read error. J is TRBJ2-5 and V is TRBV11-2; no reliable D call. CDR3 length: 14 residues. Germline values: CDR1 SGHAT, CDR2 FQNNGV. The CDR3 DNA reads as TGTTCCAGTAGCTCGGACGGTCCACAAGAGACCCAGTACTTC. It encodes CSSSSDGPQETQYF.

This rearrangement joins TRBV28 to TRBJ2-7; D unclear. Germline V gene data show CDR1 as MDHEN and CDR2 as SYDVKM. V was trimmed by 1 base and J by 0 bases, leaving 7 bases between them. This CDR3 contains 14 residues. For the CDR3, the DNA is TGTGCCAGCAGTTTATACGCATCCTCCTACGAGCAGTACTTC. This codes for CASSLYASSYEQYF.

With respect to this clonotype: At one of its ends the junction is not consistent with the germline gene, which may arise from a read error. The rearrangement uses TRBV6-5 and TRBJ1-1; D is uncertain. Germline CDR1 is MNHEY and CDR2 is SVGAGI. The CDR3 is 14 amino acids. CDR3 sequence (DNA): TGTGTCAGCAGAACCGGACTTCCGAACACTGCAGCTTTCTTT. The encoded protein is CVSRTGLPNTAAFF.

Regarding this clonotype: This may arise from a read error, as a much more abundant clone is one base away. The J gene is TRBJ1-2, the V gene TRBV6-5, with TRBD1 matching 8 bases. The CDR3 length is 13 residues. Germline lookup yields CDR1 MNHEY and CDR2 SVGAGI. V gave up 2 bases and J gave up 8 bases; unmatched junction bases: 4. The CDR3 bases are TGTGCCAGCAGTTACGACAGGGGCATAGGCTACACCTTC. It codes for CASSYDRGIGYTF.

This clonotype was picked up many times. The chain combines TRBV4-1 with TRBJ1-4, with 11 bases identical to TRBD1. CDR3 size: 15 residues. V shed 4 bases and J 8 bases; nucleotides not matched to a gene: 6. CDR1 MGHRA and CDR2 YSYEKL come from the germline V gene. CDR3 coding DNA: TGCGCCAGCAGCCCTACAGGACAGGGGGCAGAAAAACTGTTTTTT. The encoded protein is CASSPTGQGAEKLFF.

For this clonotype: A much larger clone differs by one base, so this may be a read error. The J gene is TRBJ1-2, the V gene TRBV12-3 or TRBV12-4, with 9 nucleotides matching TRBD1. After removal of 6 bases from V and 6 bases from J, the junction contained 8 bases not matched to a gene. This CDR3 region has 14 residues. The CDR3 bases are TGTGCCAGCAGCCCCTGGACAGGGGTTCATGGCTACACCTTC. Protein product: CASSPWTGVHGYTF.

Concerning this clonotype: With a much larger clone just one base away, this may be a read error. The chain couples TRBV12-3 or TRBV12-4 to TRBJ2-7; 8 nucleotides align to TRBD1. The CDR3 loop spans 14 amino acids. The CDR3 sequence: CVSSRRTGSYEQYF. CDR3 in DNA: TGTGTCAGCAGTCGGAGGACAGGGAGCTACGAGCAGTACTTC.

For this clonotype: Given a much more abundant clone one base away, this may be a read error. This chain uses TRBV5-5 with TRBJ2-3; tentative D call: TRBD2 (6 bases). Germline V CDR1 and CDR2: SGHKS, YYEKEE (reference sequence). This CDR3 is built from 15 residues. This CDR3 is CASSPVTRRADMQYF. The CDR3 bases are TGTGCCAGCAGCCCCGTGACTAGACGGGCAGATATGCAGTATTTT.

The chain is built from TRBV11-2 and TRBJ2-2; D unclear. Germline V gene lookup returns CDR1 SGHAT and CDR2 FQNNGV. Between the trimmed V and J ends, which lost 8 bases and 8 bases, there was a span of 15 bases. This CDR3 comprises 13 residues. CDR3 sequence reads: CASGSQFTGELFF. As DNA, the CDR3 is TGTGCCAGCGGCTCGCAATTCACTGGGGAGCTGTTTTTT.

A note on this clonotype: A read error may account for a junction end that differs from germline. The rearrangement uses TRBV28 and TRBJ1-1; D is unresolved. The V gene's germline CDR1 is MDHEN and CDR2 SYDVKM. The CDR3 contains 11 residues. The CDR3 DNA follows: TGTACCAGCAGTTTATGGCAGAAAGCTTTCTTT. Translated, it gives CTSSLWQKAFF.

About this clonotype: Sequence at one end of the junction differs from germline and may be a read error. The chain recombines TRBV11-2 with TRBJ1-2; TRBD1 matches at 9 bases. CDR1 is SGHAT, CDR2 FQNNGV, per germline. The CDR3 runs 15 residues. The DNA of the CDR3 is TGTACCAGCAGCCCTAATGGGACAGGGTTAGAGGGCTACACCTTC. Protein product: CTSSPNGTGLEGYTF.

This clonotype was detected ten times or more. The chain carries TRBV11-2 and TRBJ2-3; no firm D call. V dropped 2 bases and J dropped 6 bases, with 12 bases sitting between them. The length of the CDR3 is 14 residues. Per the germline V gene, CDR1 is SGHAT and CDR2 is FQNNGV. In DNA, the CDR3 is TGTGCCAGCAGCTTACAAGGGCTTGCGGATACGCAGTATTTT. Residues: CASSLQGLADTQYF.

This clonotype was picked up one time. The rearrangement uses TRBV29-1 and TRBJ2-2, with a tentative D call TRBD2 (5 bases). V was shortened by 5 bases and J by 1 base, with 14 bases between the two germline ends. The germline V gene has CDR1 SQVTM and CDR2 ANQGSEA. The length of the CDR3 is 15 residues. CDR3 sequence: CSVWTGAGNTGELFF. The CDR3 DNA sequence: TGCAGCGTTTGGACTGGCGCGGGGAACACCGGGGAGCTGTTTTTT.

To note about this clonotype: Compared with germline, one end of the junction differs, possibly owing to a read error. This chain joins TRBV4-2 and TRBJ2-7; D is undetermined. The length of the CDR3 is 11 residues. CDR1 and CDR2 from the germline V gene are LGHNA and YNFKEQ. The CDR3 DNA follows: TGCGCAACCGGATCCTTCTACGAGCAATACTTC. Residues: CATGSFYEQYF.

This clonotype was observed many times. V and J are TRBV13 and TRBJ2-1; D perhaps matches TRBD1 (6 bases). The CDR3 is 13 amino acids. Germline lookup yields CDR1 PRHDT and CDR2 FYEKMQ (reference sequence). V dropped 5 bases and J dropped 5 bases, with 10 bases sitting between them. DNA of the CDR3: TGTGCCAGCAGCAGACGGGACAACAATGAGCAGTTCTTC. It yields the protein CASSRRDNNEQFF.

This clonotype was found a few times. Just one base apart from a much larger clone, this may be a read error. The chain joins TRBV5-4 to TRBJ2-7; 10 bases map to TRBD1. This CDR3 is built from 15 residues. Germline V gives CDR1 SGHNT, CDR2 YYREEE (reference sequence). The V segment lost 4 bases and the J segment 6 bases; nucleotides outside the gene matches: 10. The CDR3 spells CASSLEGTGVSEQYF. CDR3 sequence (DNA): TGTGCCAGCAGCCTGGAGGGGACAGGGGTTAGCGAGCAGTACTTC.

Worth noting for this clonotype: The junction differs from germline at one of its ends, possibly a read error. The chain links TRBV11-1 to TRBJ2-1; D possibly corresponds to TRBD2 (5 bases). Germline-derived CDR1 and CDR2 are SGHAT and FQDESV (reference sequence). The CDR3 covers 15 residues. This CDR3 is CANSLDGSDYNEQFF. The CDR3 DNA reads TGTGCCAACAGCTTAGATGGTAGCGACTACAATGAGCAGTTCTTC.

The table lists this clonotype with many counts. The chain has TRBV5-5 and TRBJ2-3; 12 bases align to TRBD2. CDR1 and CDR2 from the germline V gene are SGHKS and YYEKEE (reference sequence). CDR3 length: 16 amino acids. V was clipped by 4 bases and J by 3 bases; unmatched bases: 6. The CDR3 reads CASSIPLAGGTDTQYF. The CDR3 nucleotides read TGTGCCAGCAGCATACCTCTAGCGGGAGGGACAGATACGCAGTATTTT.

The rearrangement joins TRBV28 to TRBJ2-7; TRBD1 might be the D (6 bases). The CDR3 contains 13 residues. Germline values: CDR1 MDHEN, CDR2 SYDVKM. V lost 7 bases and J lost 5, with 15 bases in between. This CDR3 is CASTAGASHEQYF. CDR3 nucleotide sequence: TGTGCCAGCACAGCAGGGGCTAGCCACGAGCAGTACTTC.

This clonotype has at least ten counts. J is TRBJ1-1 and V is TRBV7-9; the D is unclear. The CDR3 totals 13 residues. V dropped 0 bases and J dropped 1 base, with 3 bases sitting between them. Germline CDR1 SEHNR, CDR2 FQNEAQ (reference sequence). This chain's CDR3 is CASSLATNTEAFF. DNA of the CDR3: TGTGCCAGCAGCTTAGCGACGAACACTGAAGCTTTCTTT.

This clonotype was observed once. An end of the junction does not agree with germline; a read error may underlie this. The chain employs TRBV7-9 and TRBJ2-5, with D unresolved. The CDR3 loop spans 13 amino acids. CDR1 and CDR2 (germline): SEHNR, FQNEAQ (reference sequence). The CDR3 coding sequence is TGTGCCAACAGCTCTAGGTACCAAGAGACCCAGTACTTC. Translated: CANSSRYQETQYF.

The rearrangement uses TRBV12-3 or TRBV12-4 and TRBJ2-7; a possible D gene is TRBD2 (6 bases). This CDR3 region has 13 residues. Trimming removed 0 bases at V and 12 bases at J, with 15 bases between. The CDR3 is CASSLASATRGYF. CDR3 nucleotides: TGTGCCAGCAGTTTAGCGTCCGCGACGCGGGGGTACTTC.

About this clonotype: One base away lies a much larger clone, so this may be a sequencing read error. The CDR3 region is CASTYAGGFDLNTEAFF. Here the CDR3 DNA reads TGTGCCAGCACTTATGCCGGGGGTTTCGACCTGAACACTGAAGCTTTCTTT. The V gene is TRBV6-2 or TRBV6-3, the J gene TRBJ1-1, with a weak D call TRBD1 (5 bases). The germline CDR1 and CDR2 sequences are MNHEY and SVGEGT. With 7 bases removed from V and 0 bases from J, the gap between germline ends came to 21 bases. The CDR3 totals 17 residues.